The T cell receptor (beta chain) under discussion was sequenced for a study of cytomegalovirus exposure and HLA in healthy donors. Notes on the study in general: Later analysis identified about 17,000 TCR beta sequences associated with HLA alleles, using a false discovery rate threshold of 0.05. Listed as cytomegalovirus-associated were more than 150 TCR beta chains.

The PCR used 60 Vbeta and 13 Jbeta primers. TCRdb's copy holds only in-frame clones and misses some; the assay was immunoSEQ multiplex PCR. The table records 150,000 to 200,000 clones, about 59% of them present only once. Germline V gene sequence: CDR1 MNHEY, CDR2 SVGAGI. This CDR3 has 15 residues. Deletions cut 2 bases from V and 2 bases from J, with 12 bases between. On this clone: Its antigen is still unknown.

V is TRBV6-5 and J is TRBJ1-1, with D maybe TRBD1 (6 bases). The sequence derives from a man aged 35-49 years in good health and CMV-seronegative. Sequencing was carried out using PBMCs. The CDR3 here is CASSYPGRGNTEAFF. The CDR3 DNA is TGTGCCAGCAGTTACCCCGGCAGGGGTAACACTGAAGCTTTCTTT.